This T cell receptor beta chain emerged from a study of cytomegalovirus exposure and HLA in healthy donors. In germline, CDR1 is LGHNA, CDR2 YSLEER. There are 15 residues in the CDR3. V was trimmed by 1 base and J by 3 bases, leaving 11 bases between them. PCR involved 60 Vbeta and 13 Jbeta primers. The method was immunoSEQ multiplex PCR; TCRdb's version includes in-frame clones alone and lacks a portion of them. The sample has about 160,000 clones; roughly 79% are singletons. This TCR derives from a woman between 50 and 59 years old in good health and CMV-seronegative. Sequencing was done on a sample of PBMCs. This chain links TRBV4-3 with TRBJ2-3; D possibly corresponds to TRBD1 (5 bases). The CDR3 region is CASSQGPKGTDTQYF. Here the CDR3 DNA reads TGCGCCAGCAGCCAAGGACCAAAGGGGACAGATACGCAGTATTTT.